These 19 T cell receptor beta chains were all obtained from the same sample, sequenced in a study of Ad26.COV2.S vaccination and SARS-CoV-2 variants (dated by TCRdb to 2020 to 2023). This sample's time point label indicates: individuals recovered from natural SARS-CoV-2 infection. Receptor libraries were prepared by the immunoSEQ multiplex PCR assay. TCRdb re-hosts the immuneACCESS table, in-frame sequences only. Its copies lack some clones; in the studies checked, an unresolved V gene accounts for under half of them, and the cause for the rest is not known. For this sample the table gives hundreds of thousands of clones, of which about 91% were detected only once. The ten top clones hold under 5% of the sample. Sample: peripheral blood, taken after recovery from COVID-19. Source of these receptors: a human donor who had recovered from COVID-19.

This clone was picked up one time. This chain uses TRBV27 with TRBJ2-6; D possibly corresponds to TRBD1 (5 bases). Trimming removed 5 bases from V and 3 bases from J, with 11 bases in between. Germline-derived CDR1 and CDR2 are MNHEY and SMNVEV (reference sequence). CDR3 size: 15 residues. CDR3 DNA sequence: TGTGCCAGCAGTCCCAGGGAATTTGGGGCCAACGTCCTGACTTTC. It encodes CASSPREFGANVLTF.

This CDR3 reads CASSHRSTDTQYF. Written as DNA, the CDR3 is TGCGCCAGCAGCCACCGGAGCACAGATACGCAGTATTTT. The chain combines TRBV4-1 with TRBJ2-3; unclear D gene. Germline lookup yields CDR1 MGHRA and CDR2 YSYEKL. This CDR3 contains 13 residues. Trimming pared 3 bases from V and 0 bases from J, leaving 4 bases between.

This chain joins TRBV25-1 and TRBJ2-4; 8 positions agree with TRBD1. V was clipped by 2 bases and J by 7 bases; unmatched bases: 4. There are 14 residues in the CDR3. Germline V gene lookup returns CDR1 MGHDK and CDR2 SYGVNS. This chain's CDR3 is CASSEPRQGNIQYF. In nucleotides, the CDR3 is TGTGCCAGCAGTGAACCGAGACAGGGGAACATTCAGTACTTC.

This clone was seen just once. This chain joins TRBV18 and TRBJ1-4, with TRBD1 matching 10 bases. The V segment lost 5 bases and the J segment 0 bases; nucleotides outside the gene matches: 9. Germline assignment: CDR1 KGHSH and CDR2 LQKENI. The CDR3 covers 18 residues. CDR3 in DNA: TGTGCCAGCTCATCCGGGACAGGGGCCGGCACAACTAATGAAAAACTGTTTTTT. This translates into CASSSGTGAGTTNEKLFF.

The chain employs TRBV7-9 and TRBJ2-5; D tentatively reads TRBD1 or TRBD2 (5 bases each). From germline, CDR1 is SEHNR and CDR2 FQNEAQ (reference sequence). CDR3 size: 15 residues. The V end lost 5 bases, the J end lost 5 bases, and 18 bases lay between the germline ends. The CDR3 loop is CASSPRDGPQETQYF. The CDR3 nucleotides are TGTGCCAGCAGCCCGAGGGACGGCCCCCAGGAGACCCAGTACTTC.

Only one count was recorded for this clone. The V call is TRBV20-1, the J call TRBJ2-5, with no clear D. The CDR3 has 14 amino acids. The germline V gene encodes CDR1 DFQATT and CDR2 SNEGSKA (reference sequence). Trimming took off 3 bases at V and 5 bases at J, with 16 bases between the two ends. The CDR3 sequence is CSASKVQVGETQYF. The CDR3 DNA reads TGCAGTGCTAGTAAAGTCCAAGTCGGGGAGACCCAGTACTTC.

The chain links TRBV7-9 to TRBJ1-3; D gene uncertain. The CDR3 runs 16 residues. The germline V gene has CDR1 SEHNR and CDR2 FQNEAQ (reference sequence). V lost 5 bases to trimming and J lost 0 bases, with 14 bases between them. The CDR3 DNA is TGTGCCAGCAGCCAATTGTGGCGGAACTCTGGAAACACCATATATTTT. Its protein is CASSQLWRNSGNTIYF.

The chain employs TRBV27 and TRBJ1-2; D is undetermined. V was clipped by 3 bases and J by 7 bases, with 15 bases between them. From germline, CDR1 is MNHEY and CDR2 SMNVEV (reference sequence). This CDR3 is 14 amino acids long. The CDR3 DNA reads TGTGCCAGCAGTTTTCTCTGGGGAGTCGGTGGCTACACCTTC. It encodes CASSFLWGVGGYTF.

The chain combines TRBV9 with TRBJ2-3; TRBD1 aligns across 11 bases. The junction had 6 bases not matched to a gene; V was cut back by 3 bases and J by 3 bases. Germline V gives CDR1 SGDLS, CDR2 YYNGEE. The CDR3 loop spans 16 amino acids. The CDR3, as DNA: TGTGCCAGCAGCGCCCGGACAGGGGGCCTGACAGATACGCAGTATTTT. It specifies CASSARTGGLTDTQYF.

The gene calls are TRBV19 and TRBJ1-1, with D tentatively TRBD1 (5 bases). The CDR3 spans 12 residues. The ends were cut back, 6 bases at V and 8 bases at J, with 13 bases in the middle. Per the germline V gene, CDR1 is LNHDA and CDR2 is SQIVND (reference sequence). In nucleotides, the CDR3 is TGTGCCAGTAGGGTAGACGGGGGAGAAGCTTTCTTT. Protein: CASRVDGGEAFF.

In this sample, this clone turned up a few times. J is TRBJ1-1 and V is TRBV27, with D unresolved. Germline CDR1 MNHEY, CDR2 SMNVEV (reference sequence). V was clipped by 6 bases and J by 1 base, with 6 bases between them. This CDR3 has 12 amino acids. The CDR3 nucleotides are TGTGCCAGCAGGGCGGGGAACACTGAAGCTTTCTTT. It is translated as CASRAGNTEAFF.

The chain combines TRBV2 with TRBJ2-1; 13 bases align to TRBD2. The CDR3 covers 15 residues. CDR1 and CDR2 (germline): SNHLY, FYNNEI. Trimming cost V 6 bases and J 4 bases; bases outside gene matches: 3. In DNA form, the CDR3 reads TGTGCCAGCAGGGGGACTAGCGGGACTTACAATGAGCAGTTCTTC. It encodes CASRGTSGTYNEQFF.

The DNA for the CDR3 is TGCGCCAGCAGTGAGTCTTGGCAGGGCGAAAACACCATATATTTT. Its protein product is CASSESWQGENTIYF. The chain employs TRBV10-2 and TRBJ1-3, with D maybe TRBD1 (5 bases). V was cut by 0 bases and J by 6 bases, with 12 bases left in between. Germline V gene sequence: CDR1 WSHSY, CDR2 SAAADI. The CDR3 extends over 15 amino acids.

The chain carries TRBV10-3 and TRBJ2-5, with no clear D. V was cut by 2 bases and J by 2 bases, with 9 bases left in between. The CDR3 has 14 amino acids. The V gene's germline CDR1 is ENHRY and CDR2 SYGVKD. This CDR3 reads CAISELGKQETQYF. The DNA of the CDR3 is TGTGCCATCAGTGAGCTGGGCAAGCAAGAGACCCAGTACTTC.

The CDR3 is CASSLGTDMNTEAFF. CDR3 DNA sequence: TGTGCCAGCAGCTTGGGGACAGACATGAACACTGAAGCTTTCTTT. The V call is TRBV5-4, the J call TRBJ1-1; the D gene is possibly TRBD1 (6 bases). Germline V gene sequence: CDR1 SGHNT, CDR2 YYREEE (reference sequence). V lost 0 bases, J lost 0 bases, and 9 bases lay in between. The CDR3 contains 15 residues.

The chain uses TRBV11-2 and TRBJ2-2; TRBD1 agrees at 7 bases. In germline, CDR1 is SGHAT, CDR2 FQNNGV. The junction had 5 bases not matched to a gene; V was cut back by 2 bases and J by 5 bases. There are 15 residues in the CDR3. The CDR3 region is CASSLTGVGTGELFF. The CDR3 coding sequence is TGTGCCAGCAGCTTAACAGGGGTCGGGACCGGGGAGCTGTTTTTT.

The sample holds a few counts of this clone. V usage is TRBV6-4 and J usage is TRBJ2-5; D remains unclear. Germline V gene sequence: CDR1 MRHNA, CDR2 SNTAGT. The CDR3 loop spans 13 amino acids. V lost 3 bases and J lost 2, with 7 bases in between. CDR3 nucleotides: TGTGCCAGCAGTGAACGTGAGCAAGAGACCCAGTACTTC. Translating gives CASSEREQETQYF.

The chain links TRBV5-4 to TRBJ1-1; D gene unclear. CDR1 and CDR2 from the germline V gene are SGHNT and YYREEE (reference sequence). The CDR3 totals 14 residues. Trimming removed 2 bases at V and 3 bases at J, with 11 bases between. The CDR3 bases are TGTGCCAGCAGCTTTGCCTCCCGGGACACTGAAGCTTTCTTT. This encodes CASSFASRDTEAFF.

The chain employs TRBV27 and TRBJ2-1; TRBD2 matches 10 bases. Germline V gene lookup returns CDR1 MNHEY and CDR2 SMNVEV (reference sequence). V shed 1 base, J shed 5 bases, and the junction held 8 bases outside the gene matches. This CDR3 has 17 residues. The CDR3 sequence is CASSLWWASGSDNEQFF. CDR3 bases: TGTGCCAGCAGTTTATGGTGGGCTAGCGGGAGTGACAATGAGCAGTTCTTC.